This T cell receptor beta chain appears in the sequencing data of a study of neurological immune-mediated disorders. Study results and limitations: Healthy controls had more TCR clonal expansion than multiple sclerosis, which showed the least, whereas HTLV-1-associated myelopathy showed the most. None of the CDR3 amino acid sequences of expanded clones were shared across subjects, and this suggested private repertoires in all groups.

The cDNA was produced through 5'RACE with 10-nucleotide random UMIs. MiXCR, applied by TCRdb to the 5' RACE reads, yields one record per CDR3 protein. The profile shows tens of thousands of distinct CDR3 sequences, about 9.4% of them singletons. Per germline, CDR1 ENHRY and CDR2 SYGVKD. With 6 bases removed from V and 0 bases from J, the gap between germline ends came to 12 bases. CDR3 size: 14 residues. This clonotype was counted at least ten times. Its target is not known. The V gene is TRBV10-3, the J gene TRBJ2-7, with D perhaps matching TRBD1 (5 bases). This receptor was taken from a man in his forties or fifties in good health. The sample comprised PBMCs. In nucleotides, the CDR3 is TGTGCCATCAGGCCCTCGGACAACTCCTACGAGCAGTACTTC. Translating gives CAIRPSDNSYEQYF.